The 5 T cell receptor beta chains presented below share a single source sample, sequenced in a study of vaccination effects on CD4 cells after COVID-19. TCRdb's copy holds only in-frame clones and misses some; the assay was immunoSEQ multiplex PCR. The sample includes 25,000 or so clones, around 67% seen only once; the top ten take 7.8%. These TCRs' antigens remain unknown. Antigen-specific CD4+ T cells were expanded (with viral peptide pools) by the ViraFEST assay ahead of sequencing. After less than 11 days in culture, the CD4+ T cells were isolated. Subjects were given two BNT162b2 or mRNA-1273 vaccine doses. Material: CD4+ T cells from PBMCs cultured with SARS-CoV-2 spike peptides, obtained after COVID-19 vaccination. All receptors come from a human donor who received a COVID-19 vaccine.

DNA of the CDR3: TGTGCCAGCAGCTCGCGGGGGGGTTTCACAGATACGCAGTATTTT. This encodes CASSSRGGFTDTQYF. The chain has TRBV7-2 and TRBJ2-3, with 9 bases identical to TRBD2. Germline V gene data show CDR1 as SGHTA and CDR2 as FQGNSA. With V trimmed by 4 bases and J by 2 bases, 4 bases remained unmatched. The CDR3 runs 15 residues.

This clone showed up just once. The chain joins TRBV5-1 to TRBJ1-2; 7 bases align to TRBD1. Losses at the gene ends were 4 bases for V and 3 bases for J; bases not matched to a gene: 9. The CDR3 sequence is 15 residues long. Germline values: CDR1 SGHRS, CDR2 YFSETQ. The CDR3 region is CASSLGGGIDYGYTF. As DNA, the CDR3 is TGCGCCAGCAGCCTTGGAGGGGGCATTGACTATGGCTACACCTTC.

This clone was seen just once. CDR3: CASGAAYGAGYSYGYTF. In nucleotides, the CDR3 is TGTGCCAGCGGTGCCGCCTATGGGGCAGGATATTCTTATGGCTACACCTTC. The rearrangement joins TRBV27 to TRBJ1-2; D perhaps matches TRBD1 (5 bases). Trimming shortened V by 8 bases and J by 5 bases, and 27 bases separated the two germline ends. CDR1 MNHEY and CDR2 SMNVEV come from the germline V gene (reference sequence). This CDR3 is built from 17 residues.

The J gene is TRBJ2-3, the V gene TRBV6-6, with 9 bases identical to TRBD2. CDR3 length: 13 amino acids. V dropped 5 bases and J dropped 3; count of bases not matched to a gene: 0. Germline V gene lookup returns CDR1 MNHNY and CDR2 SVGAGI (reference sequence). The CDR3 reads CASSSGRTDTQYF. The DNA for the CDR3 is TGTGCCAGCAGTAGCGGGAGGACAGATACGCAGTATTTT.

The chain couples TRBV5-4 to TRBJ2-1, with 8 bases lining up with TRBD1. This CDR3 spans 14 amino acids. Germline V gene data show CDR1 as SGHNT and CDR2 as YYREEE (reference sequence). J gave up 10 bases and V 4 bases, and 10 bases lay outside the gene matches. This chain's CDR3 is CASSPTQGDDEQFF. For the CDR3, the DNA is TGTGCCAGCAGCCCAACACAGGGGGACGACGAGCAGTTCTTC.